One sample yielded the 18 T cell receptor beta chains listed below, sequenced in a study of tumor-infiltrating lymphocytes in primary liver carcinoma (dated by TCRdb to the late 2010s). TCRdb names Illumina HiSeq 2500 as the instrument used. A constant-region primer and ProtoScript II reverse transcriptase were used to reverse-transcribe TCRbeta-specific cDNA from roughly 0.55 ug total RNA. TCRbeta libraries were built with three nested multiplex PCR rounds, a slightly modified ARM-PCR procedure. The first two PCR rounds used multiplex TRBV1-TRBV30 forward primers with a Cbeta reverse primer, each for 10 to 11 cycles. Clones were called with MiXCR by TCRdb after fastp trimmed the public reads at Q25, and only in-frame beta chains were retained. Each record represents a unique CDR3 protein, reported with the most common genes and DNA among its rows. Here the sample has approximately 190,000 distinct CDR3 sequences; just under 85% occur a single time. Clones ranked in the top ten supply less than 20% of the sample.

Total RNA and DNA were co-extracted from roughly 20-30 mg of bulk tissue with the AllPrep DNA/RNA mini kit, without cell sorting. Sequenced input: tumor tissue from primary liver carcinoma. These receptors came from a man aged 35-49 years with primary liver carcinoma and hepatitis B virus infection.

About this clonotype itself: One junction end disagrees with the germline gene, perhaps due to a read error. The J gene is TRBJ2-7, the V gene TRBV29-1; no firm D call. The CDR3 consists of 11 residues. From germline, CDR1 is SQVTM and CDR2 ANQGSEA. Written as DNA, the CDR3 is TGCAGCGTTGGGTGGATATACGAACAGTACTTC. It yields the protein CSVGWIYEQYF.

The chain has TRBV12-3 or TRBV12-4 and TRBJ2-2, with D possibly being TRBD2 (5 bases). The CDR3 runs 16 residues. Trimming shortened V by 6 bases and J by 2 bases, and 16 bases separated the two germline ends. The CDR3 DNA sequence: TGTGCCAGCAGCCTATTAGCGCCCGCAAACACCGGGGAGCTGTTTTTT. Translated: CASSLLAPANTGELFF.

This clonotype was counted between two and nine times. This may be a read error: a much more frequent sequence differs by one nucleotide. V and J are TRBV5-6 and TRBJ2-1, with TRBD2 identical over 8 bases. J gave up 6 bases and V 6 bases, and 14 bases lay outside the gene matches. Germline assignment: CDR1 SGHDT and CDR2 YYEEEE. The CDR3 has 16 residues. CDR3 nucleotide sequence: TGTGCCAGCACGACCCCGGGACTAGGGGGAATCAATGAGCAGTTCTTC. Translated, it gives CASTTPGLGGINEQFF.

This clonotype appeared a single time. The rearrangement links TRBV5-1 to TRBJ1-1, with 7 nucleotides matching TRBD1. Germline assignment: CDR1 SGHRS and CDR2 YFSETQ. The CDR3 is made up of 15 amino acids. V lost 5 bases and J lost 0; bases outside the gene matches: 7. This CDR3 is CASRLQTGMNTEAFF. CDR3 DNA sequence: TGCGCCAGCAGATTACAGACAGGGATGAACACTGAAGCTTTCTTT.

The CDR3 protein is CASSARQEFNQPQHF. CDR3 sequence (DNA): TGTGCCAGCAGCGCCAGACAGGAGTTCAATCAGCCCCAGCATTTT. The chain couples TRBV9 to TRBJ1-5; tentatively, D is TRBD1 (6 bases). This CDR3 is built from 15 residues. Germline CDR1 reads SGDLS; CDR2 reads YYNGEE. Trimming pared 3 bases from V and 3 bases from J, leaving 13 bases between. The full variable domain, with the rest looked up from reference TRBV9 and TRBJ1-5, is DSGVTQTPKHLITATGQRVTLRCSPRSGDLSVYWYQQSLDQGLQFLIQYYNGEERAKGNILERFSAQQFPDLHSELNLSSLELGDSALYFCASSARQEFNQPQHFGDGTRLSIL.

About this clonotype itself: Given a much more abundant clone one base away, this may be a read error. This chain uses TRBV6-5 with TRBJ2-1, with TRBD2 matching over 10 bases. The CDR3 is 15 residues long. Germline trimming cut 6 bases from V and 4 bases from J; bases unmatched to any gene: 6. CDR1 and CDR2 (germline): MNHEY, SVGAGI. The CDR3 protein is CASSPVAGGYNEQFF. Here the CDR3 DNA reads TGTGCCAGCAGCCCGGTAGCGGGAGGTTACAATGAGCAGTTCTTC.

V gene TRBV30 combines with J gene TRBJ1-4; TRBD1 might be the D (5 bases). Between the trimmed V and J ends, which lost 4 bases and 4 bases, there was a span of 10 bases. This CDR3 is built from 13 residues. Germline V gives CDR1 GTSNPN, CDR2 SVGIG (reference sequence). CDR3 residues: CAWTTGVNEKLFF. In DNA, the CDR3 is TGTGCCTGGACTACGGGGGTTAATGAAAAACTGTTTTTT.

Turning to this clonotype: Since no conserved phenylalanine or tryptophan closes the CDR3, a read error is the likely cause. In DNA, the CDR3 is TGCAGCGTTCAGGACGGGAGGGAAGGATCACCACTCCACTCT. Protein product: CSVQDGREGSPLHS. The chain joins TRBV29-1 to TRBJ1-6; D remains ambiguous. This CDR3 spans 14 amino acids. The germline gives CDR1 SQVTM, CDR2 ANQGSEA.

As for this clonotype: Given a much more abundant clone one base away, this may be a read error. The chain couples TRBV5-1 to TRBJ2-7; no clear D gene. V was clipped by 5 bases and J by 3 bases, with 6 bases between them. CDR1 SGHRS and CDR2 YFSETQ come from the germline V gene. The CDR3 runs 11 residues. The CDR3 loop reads CASSPSYEQYF. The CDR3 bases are TGCGCCAGCAGTCCCAGCTACGAGCAGTACTTC.

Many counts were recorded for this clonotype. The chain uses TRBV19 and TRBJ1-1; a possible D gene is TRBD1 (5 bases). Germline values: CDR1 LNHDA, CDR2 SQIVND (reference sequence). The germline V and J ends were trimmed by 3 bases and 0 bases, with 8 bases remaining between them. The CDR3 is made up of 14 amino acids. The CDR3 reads CASSIWGLNTEAFF. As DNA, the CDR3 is TGTGCCAGTAGTATCTGGGGGTTGAACACTGAAGCTTTCTTT.

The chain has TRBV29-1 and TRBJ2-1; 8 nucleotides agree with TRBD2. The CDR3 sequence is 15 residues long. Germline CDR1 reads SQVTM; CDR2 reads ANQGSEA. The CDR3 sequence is CIVEGETSAEYEQFF. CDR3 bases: TGCATTGTTGAAGGGGAGACTAGCGCTGAGTATGAGCAGTTCTTC.

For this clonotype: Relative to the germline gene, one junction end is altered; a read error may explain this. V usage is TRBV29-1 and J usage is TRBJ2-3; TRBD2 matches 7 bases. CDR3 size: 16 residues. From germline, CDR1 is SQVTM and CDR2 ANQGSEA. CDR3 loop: CSGGTGDETSTDTQFF. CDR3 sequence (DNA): TGCAGCGGCGGGACGGGGGACGAGACTAGCACAGATACGCAATTTTTT.

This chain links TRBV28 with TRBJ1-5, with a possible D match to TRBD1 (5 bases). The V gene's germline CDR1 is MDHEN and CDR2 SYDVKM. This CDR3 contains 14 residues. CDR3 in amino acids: CSNSFQGATQPQHF. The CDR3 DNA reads TGTTCCAACAGTTTCCAGGGAGCTACTCAGCCCCAGCATTTT.

CDR3 loop: CVNSPKQAGIRNTGELFF. The CDR3 DNA is TGTGTCAACAGTCCGAAACAGGCCGGTATTAGGAACACCGGGGAGCTGTTTTTT. J is TRBJ2-2 and V is TRBV6-5, with D possibly being TRBD1 (5 bases). CDR1 is MNHEY and CDR2 is SVGAGI in the germline V gene. The CDR3 consists of 18 residues.

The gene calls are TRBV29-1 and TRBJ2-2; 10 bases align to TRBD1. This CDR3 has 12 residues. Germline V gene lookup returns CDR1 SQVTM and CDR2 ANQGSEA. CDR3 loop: CTVGTGVGELFF. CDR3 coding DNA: TGCACTGTCGGGACAGGGGTCGGGGAGCTGTTTTTT.

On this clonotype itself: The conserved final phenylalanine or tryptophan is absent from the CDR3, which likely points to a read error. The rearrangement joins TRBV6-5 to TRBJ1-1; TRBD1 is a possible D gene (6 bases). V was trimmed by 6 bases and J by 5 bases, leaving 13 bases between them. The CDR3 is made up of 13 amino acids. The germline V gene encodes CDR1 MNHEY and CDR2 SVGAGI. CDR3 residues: CASRSEGETEAFL. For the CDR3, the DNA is TGTGCCAGCAGATCGGAGGGGGAGACTGAAGCTTTCCTT.

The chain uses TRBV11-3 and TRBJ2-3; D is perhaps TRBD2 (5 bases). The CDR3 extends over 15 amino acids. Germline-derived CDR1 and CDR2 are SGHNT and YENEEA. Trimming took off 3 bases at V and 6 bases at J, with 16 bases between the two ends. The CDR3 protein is CASSFSVRRMDTQYF. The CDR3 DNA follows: TGTGCCAGCAGCTTTAGCGTGAGGCGGATGGATACGCAGTATTTT.

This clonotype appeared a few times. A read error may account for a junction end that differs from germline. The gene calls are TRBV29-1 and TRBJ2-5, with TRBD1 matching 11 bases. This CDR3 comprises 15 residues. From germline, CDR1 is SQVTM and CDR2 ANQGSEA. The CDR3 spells CSVEADRGRTEAQYF. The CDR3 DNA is TGCAGTGTTGAAGCGGACAGGGGGCGAACAGAGGCCCAGTACTTC.